This TCR beta chain stems from a study of T-cell memory formation after mild COVID-19. Trimming stripped 2 bases from V and 8 bases from J, with 5 bases between. The CDR3 extends over 11 amino acids. Germline V gives CDR1 SGHDT, CDR2 YYEEEE. In its sample, this clonotype was seen many times. With constant-segment primers, 5'RACE yielded cDNA libraries of TCR alpha and TCR beta that carried sample barcodes and UMIs. TCRdb itself ran the 5' RACE reads through MiXCR, one entry per CDR3 protein. There are 550,000 to 700,000 distinct CDR3 sequences in the sample; approximately 15% occur only once, and about 7.5% lies in the top ten.

Sequencing was done on a sample of PBMCs or a T cell subset sorted from them (not recorded which). The receptor's source is an adult woman who had mild COVID-19 (a few samples of this study predate the infection). Cell type and time point are not known. The chain has TRBV5-6 and TRBJ2-1; D is unclear. This chain's CDR3 is CASSFGHEQFF. The CDR3, as DNA: TGTGCCAGCAGCTTTGGCCATGAGCAGTTCTTC.